This T cell receptor (beta chain) comes out of a study of post-analysis software for immune sequencing data. Study observations and caveats: About five TRBV segments, including TRBV5-6, TRBV5-1 and TRBV20-1, were more frequent in patients than controls.

As concerns this clonotype: Its antigen is currently unknown.

Germline CDR1 and CDR2: SGHAT and FQNNGV. V lost 0 bases, J lost 8 bases, and 12 bases lay in between. The CDR3 has 14 residues. TCR beta libraries were prepared from cDNA with unique molecular identifiers. TCRdb re-called the PCR reads with MiXCR, one entry per CDR3 protein. There are approximately 570,000 distinct CDR3 sequences in the sample; roughly 40% occur only once, and about 1.5% lies in the top ten. This TCR derives from a girl between 10 and 17 years old with multiple sclerosis. This chain links TRBV11-2 with TRBJ2-3; D call uncertain. Sequencing was carried out using blood. CDR3 sequence reads: CASSLESGAGTQYF. CDR3 nucleotide sequence: TGTGCCAGCAGCTTAGAGTCAGGAGCAGGTACGCAGTATTTT.